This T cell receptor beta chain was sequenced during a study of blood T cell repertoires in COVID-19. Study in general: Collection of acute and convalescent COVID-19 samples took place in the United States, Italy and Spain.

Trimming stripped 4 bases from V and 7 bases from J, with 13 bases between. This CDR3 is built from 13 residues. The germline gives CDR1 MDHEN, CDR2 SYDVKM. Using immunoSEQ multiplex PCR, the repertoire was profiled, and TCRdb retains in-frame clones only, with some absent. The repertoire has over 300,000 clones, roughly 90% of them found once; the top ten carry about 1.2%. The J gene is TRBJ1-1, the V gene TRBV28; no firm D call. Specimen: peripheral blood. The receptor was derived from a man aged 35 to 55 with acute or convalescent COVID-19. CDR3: CASSSGPRVEAFF. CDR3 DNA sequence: TGTGCCAGCAGTTCGGGCCCGAGGGTTGAAGCTTTCTTT.